The 28 T cell receptor beta chains in this list originate from one sample, sequenced in a study of T cell changes during pregnancy in multiple sclerosis. TCRdb's table, derived via immunoSEQ multiplex PCR, lists solely in-frame clones and lacks some. The sample includes 30,000 to 40,000 clones, approximately 91% of them seen just once. The sequencing here drew on CD4+ T cells from peripheral blood mononuclear cells, taken in the third trimester of pregnancy. These receptors originate from a female donor in good health, enrolled as a control in a pregnancy study.

This clone was detected once. The junction shows a germline mismatch at one end, possibly a read error. V usage is TRBV6-1 and J usage is TRBJ2-7, with D perhaps TRBD2 (5 bases). Germline-derived CDR1 and CDR2 are MNHNS and SASEGT. This CDR3 has 13 residues. CDR3 DNA sequence: TGTGCCAGCAGTGAGACCTCTGAGCTCAGGAGGCATTTC. This codes for CASSETSELRRHF.

This rearrangement joins TRBV27 to TRBJ2-1, with 13 bases identical to TRBD2. CDR1 MNHEY and CDR2 SMNVEV come from the germline V gene (reference sequence). V dropped 0 bases and J dropped 4; count of bases not matched to a gene: 3. The CDR3 extends over 17 amino acids. In DNA form, the CDR3 reads TGTGCCAGCAGTTTATCGGCGGGACTAGCGGGGTACAATGAGCAGTTCTTC. It translates to CASSLSAGLAGYNEQFF.

This rearrangement joins TRBV6-1 to TRBJ2-3; 8 nucleotides match TRBD1. Germline-derived CDR1 and CDR2 are MNHNS and SASEGT. The CDR3 runs to 13 residues. Unmatched junction bases numbered 3, after V lost 6 bases and J lost 4 bases. The chain's CDR3 is CASRRQGSDTQYF. The CDR3 nucleotides are TGTGCCAGCAGGCGACAGGGGTCAGATACGCAGTATTTT.

This chain links TRBV9 with TRBJ2-7, with D hard to call. The germline V gene encodes CDR1 SGDLS and CDR2 YYNGEE. The CDR3 contains 15 residues. V was shortened by 0 bases and J by 2 bases, with 12 bases between the two germline ends. DNA for the CDR3: TGTGCCAGCAGCGTAGCCCCGGGTATGGCCTACGAGCAGTACTTC. This encodes CASSVAPGMAYEQYF. The whole variable domain, filled in from reference TRBV9 and TRBJ2-7, reads DSGVTQTPKHLITATGQRVTLRCSPRSGDLSVYWYQQSLDQGLQFLIQYYNGEERAKGNILERFSAQQFPDLHSELNLSSLELGDSALYFCASSVAPGMAYEQYFGPGTRLTVT.

This clone was picked up a small number of times. This chain uses TRBV19 with TRBJ1-1; D ambiguous. V was cut by 4 bases and J by 5 bases, with 14 bases left in between. Germline CDR1 LNHDA, CDR2 SQIVND (reference sequence). The CDR3 length is 14 residues. The CDR3 protein is CASSTTAAGTEAFF. The CDR3 DNA reads TGTGCCAGTAGTACAACGGCCGCCGGGACTGAAGCTTTCTTT. The full variable domain, rest sourced from reference TRBV19 and TRBJ1-1, is DGGITQSPKYLFRKEGQNVTLSCEQNLNHDAMYWYRQDPGQGLRLIYYSQIVNDFQKGDIAEGYSVSREKKESFPLTVTSAQKNPTAFYLCASSTTAAGTEAFFGQGTRLTVV.

The chain joins TRBV5-1 to TRBJ1-6; D is unresolved. Germline loops: CDR1 SGHRS, CDR2 YFSETQ. This CDR3 is built from 13 residues. Trimming removed 5 bases at V and 6 bases at J, with 9 bases between. The CDR3 spells CASRNEVNSPLHF. CDR3 nucleotide sequence: TGCGCCAGCAGAAATGAGGTTAATTCACCCCTCCACTTT.

The CDR3 here is CASSLDRVGDSPLHF. DNA of the CDR3: TGTGCCAGCAGCCTCGACAGGGTTGGCGATTCACCCCTCCACTTT. The V gene is TRBV4-2, the J gene TRBJ1-6; 7 nucleotides agree with TRBD1. The CDR3 sequence is 15 residues long. Germline V gene sequence: CDR1 LGHNA, CDR2 YNFKEQ. Trimming took 4 bases from V and 8 from J; bases not matched to a gene: 8.

This chain uses TRBV5-1 with TRBJ1-2, with a tentative D call TRBD1 (5 bases). Germline lookup yields CDR1 SGHRS and CDR2 YFSETQ. Between the trimmed V and J ends, which lost 4 bases and 6 bases, there was a span of 13 bases. The CDR3 is 13 residues long. The chain's CDR3 is CASSVLGVNGYTF. The DNA for the CDR3 is TGCGCCAGCAGCGTGCTAGGGGTGAATGGCTACACCTTC.

This sequence joins TRBV5-1 and TRBJ1-4; TRBD1 might be the D (5 bases). Germline CDR1 and CDR2: SGHRS and YFSETQ. CDR3 length: 17 amino acids. Trimming stripped 2 bases from V and 7 bases from J, with 21 bases between. The CDR3 loop reads CASSLGSGRQGIEKLFF. Written as DNA, the CDR3 is TGCGCCAGCAGCTTAGGGAGCGGGCGCCAGGGAATTGAAAAACTGTTTTTT.

The chain recombines TRBV7-8 with TRBJ1-2; no clear D. The V end lost 5 bases, the J end lost 6 bases, and 13 bases lay between the germline ends. The CDR3 has 13 residues. In germline, CDR1 is SGHVS, CDR2 FQNEAQ. CDR3 nucleotide sequence: TGTGCCAGCAGCCCGACTCTATTGCATGGCTACACCTTC. Translated: CASSPTLLHGYTF.

This clone occurred once. This chain connects TRBV6-5 to TRBJ1-3, with a tentative D call TRBD1 (6 bases). CDR1 is MNHEY, CDR2 SVGAGI, per germline. There are 13 residues in the CDR3. V was clipped by 7 bases and J by 4 bases, with 11 bases between them. In nucleotides, the CDR3 is TGTGCCAGCAACAGGGTGGACGGAAACACCATATATTTT. It translates to CASNRVDGNTIYF.

V gene TRBV5-1 combines with J gene TRBJ2-5, with 8 positions matching TRBD2. This CDR3 contains 16 residues. J lost 5 bases, V lost 5 bases, and 14 bases had no gene match. CDR1 SGHRS and CDR2 YFSETQ come from the germline V gene. CDR3 amino acids: CASRRTSGSVYETQYF. CDR3 nucleotide sequence: TGCGCCAGCAGACGTACGAGCGGGAGTGTGTATGAGACCCAGTACTTC.

The chain carries TRBV5-5 and TRBJ1-5; no definite D call. This CDR3 is 16 amino acids long. Trimming pared 0 bases from V and 2 bases from J, leaving 12 bases between. The germline V gene encodes CDR1 SGHKS and CDR2 YYEKEE (reference sequence). The CDR3 sequence: CASSLGSGSRNQPQHF. The CDR3 nucleotides are TGTGCCAGCAGCTTGGGTTCGGGGTCCCGCAATCAGCCCCAGCATTTT.

The rearrangement uses TRBV19 and TRBJ2-7, with TRBD1 matching over 7 bases. The CDR3 has 14 residues. From germline, CDR1 is LNHDA and CDR2 SQIVND (reference sequence). J lost 2 bases, V lost 5 bases, and 6 bases had no gene match. The CDR3 DNA is TGTGCCAGTAGTGGGCCGGGACAGCCCTACGAGCAGTACTTC. This codes for CASSGPGQPYEQYF.

V usage is TRBV6-1 and J usage is TRBJ2-3; D gene ambiguous. The CDR3 has 14 amino acids. The V and J ends lost 5 bases and 2 bases respectively, with 11 bases between them. Per germline, CDR1 MNHNS and CDR2 SASEGT. The CDR3 loop is CASSREFSTDTQYF. The CDR3, as DNA: TGTGCCAGCAGTCGAGAATTTTCCACAGATACGCAGTATTTT.

The chain uses TRBV10-3 and TRBJ2-7, with D tentatively TRBD2 (5 bases). From germline, CDR1 is ENHRY and CDR2 SYGVKD. The CDR3 totals 15 residues. Deletions cut 2 bases from V and 4 bases from J, with 15 bases between. CDR3: CAISEGPAEGYEQYF. The CDR3 region has the DNA TGTGCCATCAGTGAGGGCCCAGCGGAAGGTTACGAGCAGTACTTC.

This chain joins TRBV30 and TRBJ1-2, with 7 bases lining up with TRBD1. The CDR3 sequence is 15 residues long. V trimming: 2 bases; J trimming: 10 bases; junction bases outside the gene matches: 16. The V gene's germline CDR1 is GTSNPN and CDR2 SVGIG (reference sequence). The CDR3 nucleotides read TGTGCCTGGAGTCGAGGTCCGGGACAGAGATCCTCCTACACCTTC. This sequence encodes CAWSRGPGQRSSYTF.

V and J are TRBV5-4 and TRBJ1-4, with D maybe TRBD1 (5 bases). There are 15 residues in the CDR3. Between the trimmed V and J ends, which lost 0 bases and 8 bases, there was a span of 14 bases. CDR1 and CDR2 from the germline V gene are SGHNT and YYREEE (reference sequence). The CDR3 region has the DNA TGTGCCAGCAGCTTGGATCAGGGCGGGGACGAAAAACTGTTTTTT. Translation gives CASSLDQGGDEKLFF.

V and J are TRBV28 and TRBJ1-2; maybe TRBD1 (5 bases). The CDR3 totals 12 residues. The germline V and J ends were trimmed by 6 bases and 4 bases, with 9 bases remaining between them. Germline CDR1 reads MDHEN; CDR2 reads SYDVKM. CDR3 in DNA: TGTGCCAGCAGCCCAGACAGCTATGGCTACACCTTC. This gives the protein CASSPDSYGYTF.

Relative to its sample, this clone is medium-sized. The V gene is TRBV6-4, the J gene TRBJ2-1, with 14 bases that match TRBD2. Germline CDR1 MRHNA, CDR2 SNTAGT. With V trimmed by 6 bases and J by 6 bases, 4 bases remained unmatched. The length of the CDR3 is 15 residues. As DNA, the CDR3 is TGTGCCAGCAGCACCGGGACTAGCGGGAGCAATGAGCAGTTCTTC. Encoded protein: CASSTGTSGSNEQFF.

V and J are TRBV28 and TRBJ1-6; 10 bases fit TRBD1. From germline, CDR1 is MDHEN and CDR2 SYDVKM. The CDR3 has 14 residues. V dropped 6 bases and J dropped 10; count of bases not matched to a gene: 6. The DNA for the CDR3 is TGTGCCAGCAGCACGACAGGGGGCAACTCACCCCTCCACTTT. Protein sequence: CASSTTGGNSPLHF.

The chain combines TRBV5-4 with TRBJ2-5; D is possibly TRBD1 (5 bases). V was trimmed by 0 bases and J by 1 base, leaving 10 bases between them. CDR3 size: 15 residues. Germline V gives CDR1 SGHNT, CDR2 YYREEE (reference sequence). In DNA, the CDR3 is TGTGCCAGCAGCTTGGGTCAGGGATTCCAAGAGACCCAGTACTTC. It codes for CASSLGQGFQETQYF.

The chain uses TRBV18 and TRBJ2-1; a possible D gene is TRBD2 (5 bases). The CDR3 contains 11 residues. In germline, CDR1 is KGHSH, CDR2 LQKENI. V lost 3 bases and J 8 bases, leaving 5 bases between the germline ends. CDR3 residues: CASSPGDEQFF. CDR3 bases: TGTGCCAGCTCACCCGGGGATGAGCAGTTCTTC. The variable domain in full, completed from reference TRBV18 and TRBJ2-1, reads NAGVMQNPRHLVRRRGQEARLRCSPMKGHSHVYWYRQLPEEGLKFMVYLQKENIIDESGMPKERFSAEFPKEGPSILRIQQVVRGDSAAYFCASSPGDEQFFGPGTRLTVL.

The V and J genes are TRBV5-1 and TRBJ2-2; the match to TRBD2 covers 9 bases. CDR1 and CDR2 from the germline V gene are SGHRS and YFSETQ. V trimming: 6 bases; J trimming: 3 bases; junction bases outside the gene matches: 12. This CDR3 is built from 17 residues. In DNA, the CDR3 is TGCGCCAGCACCTCGAGCGGGGGGACCTTCCACACCGGGGAGCTGTTTTTT. It encodes CASTSSGGTFHTGELFF.

This chain links TRBV18 with TRBJ2-7; a weak D match, TRBD2 (6 bases). Trimming removed 2 bases from V and 7 bases from J, with 18 bases in between. The CDR3 totals 15 residues. CDR1 KGHSH and CDR2 LQKENI come from the germline V gene. The DNA for the CDR3 is TGTGCCAGCTCACCAAATCCGGGGGATTTAGGAGAGCAGTACTTC. It is translated as CASSPNPGDLGEQYF.

CDR3 nucleotide sequence: TGCGCCAGCAGTCAGTCCGGGAGCTCCTACAATGAGCAGTTCTTC. Its protein is CASSQSGSSYNEQFF. The chain couples TRBV23-1 to TRBJ2-1; a weak D match, TRBD2 (6 bases). TRBV23-1 is an ORF; its function is uncertain. Trimming left V 3 bases short and J 0 bases short, with 9 bases between. There are 15 residues in the CDR3.

This chain links TRBV27 with TRBJ1-5, with D unresolved. The ends were cut back, 6 bases at V and 5 bases at J, with 5 bases in the middle. Per the germline V gene, CDR1 is MNHEY and CDR2 is SMNVEV (reference sequence). This CDR3 region has 11 residues. The CDR3 nucleotides read TGTGCCAGCAGCTATGATCAGCCCCAGCATTTT. Protein product: CASSYDQPQHF.

V gene TRBV18 combines with J gene TRBJ2-1, with D possibly being TRBD1 (5 bases). Per germline, CDR1 KGHSH and CDR2 LQKENI. The CDR3 spans 17 residues. V lost 3 bases and J lost 0, with 15 bases in between. Here the CDR3 reads CASSPRQFPSSYNEQFF. The CDR3 DNA reads TGTGCCAGCTCACCCCGACAGTTCCCGAGCTCCTACAATGAGCAGTTCTTC.